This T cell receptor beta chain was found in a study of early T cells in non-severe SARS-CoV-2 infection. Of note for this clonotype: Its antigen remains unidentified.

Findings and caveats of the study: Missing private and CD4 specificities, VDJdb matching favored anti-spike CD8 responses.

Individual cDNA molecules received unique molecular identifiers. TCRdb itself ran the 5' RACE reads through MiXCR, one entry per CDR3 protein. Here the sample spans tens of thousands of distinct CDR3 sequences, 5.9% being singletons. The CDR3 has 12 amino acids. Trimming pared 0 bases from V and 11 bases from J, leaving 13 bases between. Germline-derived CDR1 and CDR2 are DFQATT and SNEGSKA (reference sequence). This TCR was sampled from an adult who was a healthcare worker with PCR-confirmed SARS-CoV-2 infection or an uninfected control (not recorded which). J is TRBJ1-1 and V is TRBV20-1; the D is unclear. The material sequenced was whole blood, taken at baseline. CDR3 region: CSAREAGKKAFF. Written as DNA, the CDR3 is TGCAGTGCTAGAGAGGCAGGCAAAAAGGCTTTCTTT.